The rows below give T cell receptor beta chains drawn from one sample of a study of cytomegalovirus exposure and HLA in healthy donors. Profiled with immunoSEQ multiplex PCR; TCRdb holds only in-frame clones, not every one. The table includes 99,000 or so clones, approximately 80% detected once. The sequencing input was PBMCs. These receptors were obtained from a man aged 60-69 years in good health and CMV-seropositive. The CDR3 runs from the conserved cysteine through the conserved F or W. The D gene is left open where the match is weak. Not every row has a clone size; where given, it reads once, few, many or a size class.

size	V	J	D	CDR3	DNA
NA	TRBV5-4	TRBJ2-1	NA	CASSFQGFSYNEQFF	TGTGCCAGCAGTTTTCAGGGTTTCTCCTACAATGAGCAGTTCTTC
NA	TRBV5-1	TRBJ2-7	NA	CASSSGLNSYEQYF	TGCGCCAGCAGCTCGGGACTGAACTCCTACGAGCAGTACTTC
NA	TRBV7-7	TRBJ2-5	TRBD1	CASSLGQGAGETQYF	TGTGCTAGCAGCTTGGGACAGGGGGCTGGTGAGACCCAGTACTTC
few	TRBV6-6	TRBJ2-1	NA	CASTQGTPSYNEQFF	TGTGCCAGCACCCAGGGTACCCCCTCCTACAATGAGCAGTTCTTC
NA	TRBV23-1	TRBJ2-3	NA	CATYNTDTQYF	TGCGCCACTTATAATACAGATACGCAGTATTTT
NA	TRBV18	TRBJ2-7	TRBD1	CASSPNRQGYEQYF	TGTGCCAGCTCACCGAACCGACAGGGCTACGAGCAGTACTTC
NA	TRBV7-9	TRBJ1-1	NA	CSSSAGESAFF	TGTTCCAGCAGCGCAGGGGAGTCAGCTTTCTTT
NA	TRBV6-6	TRBJ2-3	NA	CASTAGPSTDTQYF	TGTGCCAGCACCGCGGGACCAAGCACAGATACGCAGTATTTT
NA	TRBV7-2	TRBJ1-5	NA	CASSLVGGGDQPQHF	TGTGCCAGCAGCTTAGTAGGTGGGGGGGATCAGCCCCAGCATTTT
NA	TRBV7-2	TRBJ1-5	TRBD1	CASSLPGQINQPQHF	TGTGCCAGCAGCTTACCGGGACAGATTAATCAGCCCCAGCATTTT
NA	TRBV28	TRBJ2-7	TRBD2	CASSSRTSGIGEQYF	TGTGCCAGCAGCTCCCGGACTAGCGGGATCGGGGAGCAGTACTTC
NA	TRBV27	TRBJ2-2	NA	CASSKIANGELFF	TGTGCCAGCAGTAAAATAGCGAACGGGGAGCTGTTTTTT
NA	TRBV6-6	TRBJ1-2	NA	CASSYRGARLLSYTF	TGTGCCAGCAGTTATCGTGGAGCCAGACTATTAAGCTACACCTTC
NA	TRBV6-6	TRBJ2-5	NA	CASSYSRGIQETQYF	TGTGCCAGCAGTTACTCGAGGGGGATCCAAGAGACCCAGTACTTC
NA	TRBV6-5	TRBJ2-7	NA	CASKNFENFYEQYF	TGTGCCAGCAAAAATTTCGAGAATTTCTACGAGCAGTACTTC
NA	TRBV7-9	TRBJ2-1	NA	CASTNPGYNEQFF	TGTGCCAGCACCAACCCGGGGTACAATGAGCAGTTCTTC
once	TRBV5-4	TRBJ1-2	NA	CASSSGTQSYGYTF	TGTGCCAGCAGCAGCGGGACGCAGTCCTATGGCTACACCTTC
few	TRBV6-9	TRBJ1-1	TRBD1	CASSYWDRRNTEAFF	TGTGCCAGCAGTTATTGGGACAGGAGGAACACTGAAGCTTTCTTT
NA	TRBV7-9	TRBJ1-5	NA	CASSLGAGTKAFF	TGTGCCAGCAGCTTAGGCGCCGGGACAAAGGCTTTTTTT
NA	TRBV5-8	TRBJ1-1	TRBD1	CASSLRTGGAFLTEAFF	TGTGCCAGCAGCTTAAGAACAGGGGGGGCTTTTTTGACTGAAGCTTTCTTT
NA	TRBV11-2	TRBJ1-2	NA	CASSLGLAGPAGYTF	TGTGCCAGCAGCTTAGGTTTGGCAGGGCCGGCCGGCTACACCTTC
NA	TRBV30	TRBJ1-5	TRBD1	CACVPGQGFRQPQHF	TGTGCCTGTGTCCCTGGACAGGGGTTTAGGCAGCCCCAGCATTTT
NA	TRBV4-2	TRBJ2-2	NA	CASSQGATGSEATGELFF	TGTGCCAGCAGCCAAGGGGCAACAGGAAGTGAGGCCACCGGGGAGCTGTTTTTT
NA	TRBV2	TRBJ2-3	TRBD1	CASSERQGPTQYF	TGTGCCAGCAGTGAACGACAGGGACCTACGCAGTATTTT
NA	TRBV18	TRBJ1-2	NA	CASSPDRSYGYTF	TGTGCCAGCTCACCTGACAGGTCCTATGGCTACACCTTC
NA	TRBV13	TRBJ2-5	NA	CASSEGRMGETQYF	TGTGCCAGCAGCGAGGGGAGGATGGGGGAGACCCAGTACTTC
NA	TRBV5-4	TRBJ2-2	TRBD1	CASRKQGANTGELFF	TGTGCCAGCAGGAAACAGGGGGCGAACACCGGGGAGCTGTTTTTT
once	TRBV5-5	TRBJ2-4	NA	CASRSIVAKNIQYF	TGTGCCAGCCGCTCAATAGTCGCCAAAAACATTCAGTACTTC
few	TRBV5-5	TRBJ2-2	TRBD2	CASSFPAGGGTGELFF	TGTGCCAGCAGCTTCCCTGCGGGGGGTGGCACCGGGGAGCTGTTTTTT
NA	TRBV19	TRBJ2-5	NA	CASMGGEKETQYF	TGTGCCAGTATGGGGGGTGAAAAAGAGACCCAGTACTTC
NA	TRBV9	TRBJ2-2	NA	CASSVVRFANTGELFF	TGTGCCAGCAGCGTAGTTCGGTTCGCGAACACCGGGGAGCTGTTTTTT